This T cell receptor (beta chain) was identified in a study of blood T cell repertoires in COVID-19. About the study: The analysed material was cDNA or gDNA that came from T cells, B-cell-depleted T cells, or PBMCs.

Produced via immunoSEQ multiplex PCR; TCRdb's table is partial and in-frame only. The table lists approximately 210,000 clones, less than 85% of them singletons. A few counts support this clone. This clonotype was obtained from a woman aged 80 or over with COVID-19, enrolled during active disease. Sequenced: peripheral blood.

The CDR3: CASSVTRTSGGAWQFF. In DNA form, the CDR3 reads TGTGCCAGCAGCGTCACAAGAACTAGCGGGGGGGCATGGCAGTTCTTC. V gene TRBV7-2 combines with J gene TRBJ2-1; 13 nucleotides match TRBD2. This CDR3 is built from 16 residues. V lost 5 bases, J lost 12 bases, and 13 bases stayed unmatched. Germline V gene sequence: CDR1 SGHTA, CDR2 FQGNSA.